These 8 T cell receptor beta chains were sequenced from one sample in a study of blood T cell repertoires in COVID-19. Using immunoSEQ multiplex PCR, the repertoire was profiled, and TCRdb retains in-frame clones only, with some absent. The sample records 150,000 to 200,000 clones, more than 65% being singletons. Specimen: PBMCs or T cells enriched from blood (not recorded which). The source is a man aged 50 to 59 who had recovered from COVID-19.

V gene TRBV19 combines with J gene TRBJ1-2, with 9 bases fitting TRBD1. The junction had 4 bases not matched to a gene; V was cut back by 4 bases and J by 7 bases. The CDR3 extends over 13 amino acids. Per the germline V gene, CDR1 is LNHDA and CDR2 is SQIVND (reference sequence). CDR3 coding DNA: TGTGCCAGTAGTACCAGGACAGGGGTTGGCTACACCTTC. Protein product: CASSTRTGVGYTF.

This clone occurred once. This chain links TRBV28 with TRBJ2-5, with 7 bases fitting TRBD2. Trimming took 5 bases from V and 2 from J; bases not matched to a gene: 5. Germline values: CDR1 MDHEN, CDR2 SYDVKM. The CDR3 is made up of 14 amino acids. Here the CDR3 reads CASSTLAVQETQYF. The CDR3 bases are TGTGCCAGCAGTACCCTAGCGGTTCAAGAGACCCAGTACTTC. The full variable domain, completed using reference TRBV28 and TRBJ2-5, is DVKVTQSSRYLVKRTGEKVFLECVQDMDHENMFWYRQDPGLGLRLIYFSYDVKMKEKGDIPEGYSVSREKKERFSLILESASTNQTSMYLCASSTLAVQETQYFGPGTRLLVL.

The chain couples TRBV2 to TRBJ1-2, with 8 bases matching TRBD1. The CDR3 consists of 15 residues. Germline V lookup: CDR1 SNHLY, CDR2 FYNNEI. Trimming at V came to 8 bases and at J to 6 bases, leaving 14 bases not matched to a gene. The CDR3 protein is CASQRDTDRVHGYTF. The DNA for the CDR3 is TGTGCCAGCCAAAGAGACACGGACAGGGTACATGGCTACACCTTC.

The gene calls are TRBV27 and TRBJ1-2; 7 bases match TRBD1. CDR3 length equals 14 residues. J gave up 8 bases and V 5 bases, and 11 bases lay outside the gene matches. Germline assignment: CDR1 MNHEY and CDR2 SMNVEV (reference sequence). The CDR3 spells CASSQTGPKGGYTF. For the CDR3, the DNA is TGTGCCAGCAGTCAGACAGGGCCCAAGGGAGGCTACACCTTC.

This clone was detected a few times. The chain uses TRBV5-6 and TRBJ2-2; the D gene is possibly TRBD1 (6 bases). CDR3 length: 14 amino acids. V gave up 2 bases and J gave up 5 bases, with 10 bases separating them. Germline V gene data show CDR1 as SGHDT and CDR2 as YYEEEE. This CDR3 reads CASSLTQGTGELFF. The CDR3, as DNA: TGTGCCAGCAGCTTAACCCAGGGGACCGGGGAGCTGTTTTTT.

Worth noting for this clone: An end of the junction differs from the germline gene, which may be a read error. The DNA for the CDR3 is TGTGCTAGCAGCTCCGGACAGGGCGGAGGTACCGGGGAGCTGTTTTTT. Translation gives CASSSGQGGGTGELFF. The chain has TRBV7-7 and TRBJ2-2; 8 nucleotides agree with TRBD1. Germline lookup yields CDR1 SSHAT and CDR2 FNYEAQ (reference sequence). The CDR3 extends over 16 amino acids.

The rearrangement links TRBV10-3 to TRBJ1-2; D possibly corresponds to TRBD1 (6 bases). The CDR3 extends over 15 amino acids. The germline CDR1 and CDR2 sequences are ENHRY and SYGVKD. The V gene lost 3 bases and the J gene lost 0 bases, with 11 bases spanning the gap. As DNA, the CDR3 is TGTGCCATCAGTGATCCCGGGACAACTAACTATGGCTACACCTTC. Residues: CAISDPGTTNYGYTF.

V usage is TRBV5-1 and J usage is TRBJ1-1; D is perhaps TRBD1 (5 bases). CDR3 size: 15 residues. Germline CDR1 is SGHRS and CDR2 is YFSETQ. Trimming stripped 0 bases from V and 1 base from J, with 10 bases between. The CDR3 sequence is CASSLVPGQNTEAFF. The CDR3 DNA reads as TGCGCCAGCAGCTTGGTCCCAGGGCAGAACACTGAAGCTTTCTTT.